This T cell receptor beta chain was obtained from a study of CXCR3-negative and CXCR3-positive naive CD8 T cells. A CD45RO-CCR7+CD27+CD95- profile was what naive CD8+ T cells displayed. The authors prepared UMI-labeled TRB cDNA libraries by 5' RACE. TCRdb processed the 5' RACE reads again and assigns one entry to each CDR3 protein, with no DNA. The sample totals some 8,200 distinct CDR3 sequences. Whole-study results and caveats: Both of the naive subsets showed about the same high diversity, but memory CD8+ cells had much less. Naive CXCR3-positive and CXCR3-negative cells shared similar TRBV-TRBJ usage, unlike memory cells. In CXCR3-positive naive cells, the TRB CDR3s were more hydrophobic than in CXCR3-negative naive cells.

CDR1 and CDR2 (germline): MNHNY, SVGAGI (reference sequence). CDR3 length: 12 amino acids. For this clonotype: The target antigen is unknown.

Specimen: naive CXCR3- CD8+ T cells from blood. Regarding subset: CD45RO-CCR7+CD27+CD95- naive CD8+ T cells lacking CXCR3 (TNR3-). The chain joins TRBV6-6 to TRBJ2-7. The receptor was isolated from a human donor in good health. Some clones in this sample may be carry-over from other donors' samples. CDR3 in amino acids: CASMESSYEQYF.